Below, 26 T cell receptor beta chains from the same sample are listed, as sequenced in a study of T cells in Graves' hyperthyroidism and ophthalmopathy. Authors of the study amplified TCR beta CDR3 regions from RNA transcripts. The TCR CDR3 was amplified in a first-round RT-PCR using the HTBI primer set. TCRdb ran MiXCR on the multiplex PCR reads and lists one entry per CDR3 protein. The profile covers around 300,000 distinct CDR3 sequences, with approximately 13% appearing a single time and almost 35% taken by the ten largest. The sequenced material came from blood. The origin of the receptors is a woman between 40 and 50 years old with Graves' ophthalmopathy.

The V and J genes are TRBV6-1 and TRBJ2-7; possible D gene TRBD1, 6 bases. Germline V gives CDR1 MNHNS, CDR2 SASEGT. Trimming pared 7 bases from V and 2 bases from J, leaving 15 bases between. The CDR3 extends over 14 amino acids. This CDR3 is CASNKLDSTYEQYF. CDR3 DNA sequence: TGTGCCAGCAACAAGCTGGACAGCACCTACGAGCAGTACTTC.

This clonotype was seen only a few times. This sequence joins TRBV19 and TRBJ2-1; D gene unclear. Trimming took 5 bases from V and 8 from J, leaving 7 bases between them. Per germline, CDR1 LNHDA and CDR2 SQIVND (reference sequence). CDR3 size: 11 residues. CDR3 nucleotide sequence: TGTGCCAGTAGTTTCCGTTATGAGCAGTTCTTC. Its protein is CASSFRYEQFF.

The rearrangement links TRBV20-1 to TRBJ2-3; 12 bases fit TRBD2. The CDR3 is 16 amino acids. The germline gives CDR1 DFQATT, CDR2 SNEGSKA (reference sequence). V lost 0 bases to trimming and J lost 4 bases; unmatched junction nucleotides: 5. CDR3 in DNA: TGCAGTGCTAGAGATTTTCTAGCGGGAGGGCCAGATACGCAGTATTTT. Its protein product is CSARDFLAGGPDTQYF.

The chain carries TRBV5-4 and TRBJ2-1, with D hard to call. CDR1 SGHNT and CDR2 YYREEE come from the germline V gene (reference sequence). V lost 0 bases and J lost 11, with 9 bases in between. This CDR3 has 12 amino acids. The CDR3 DNA reads as TGTGCCAGCAGCTTGGACTGGAATAAGCAGTTCTTC. This codes for CASSLDWNKQFF.

The chain links TRBV4-1 to TRBJ1-1; D is undetermined. Germline V gives CDR1 MGHRA, CDR2 YSYEKL. The CDR3 extends over 15 amino acids. The V gene lost 4 bases and the J gene lost 1 base, with 13 bases spanning the gap. Here the CDR3 reads CASSPRRNGNTEAFF. Here the CDR3 DNA reads TGCGCCAGCAGCCCTCGGAGGAATGGGAACACTGAAGCTTTCTTT.

This clonotype was found many times. V and J are TRBV20-1 and TRBJ2-1; either TRBD1 or TRBD2 may supply D (5 bases each). The CDR3 contains 14 residues. V gave up 3 bases and J gave up 8 bases, with 17 bases separating them. The V gene's germline CDR1 is DFQATT and CDR2 SNEGSKA (reference sequence). The CDR3 loop is CSARPWGSTDEQFF. The CDR3 DNA follows: TGCAGTGCTAGGCCCTGGGGGAGCACGGATGAGCAGTTCTTC.

This clonotype was recorded at least ten times. The J gene is TRBJ2-2, the V gene TRBV20-1; 7 bases map to TRBD2. V shed 0 bases and J 1 base; nucleotides not matched to a gene: 2. The CDR3 has 15 residues. Germline assignment: CDR1 DFQATT and CDR2 SNEGSKA (reference sequence). CDR3 in amino acids: CSARDLAENTGELFF. Here the CDR3 DNA reads TGCAGTGCTAGAGATCTAGCGGAGAACACCGGGGAGCTGTTTTTT.

J is TRBJ1-1 and V is TRBV10-3; no firm D call. Trimming pared 6 bases from V and 0 bases from J, leaving 5 bases between. CDR3 length: 12 residues. The germline CDR1 and CDR2 sequences are ENHRY and SYGVKD. The chain's CDR3 is CAISAVNTEAFF. CDR3 nucleotides: TGTGCCATCAGCGCAGTGAACACTGAAGCTTTCTTT.

This clonotype was seen ten or more times. The CDR3 sequence: CASSQPTSGTYEQYF. The CDR3 DNA reads as TGTGCCAGCAGTCAACCGACTAGCGGGACCTACGAGCAGTACTTC. The genes are TRBV7-8 and TRBJ2-7, with 11 bases identical to TRBD2. The V and J ends lost 6 bases and 2 bases, in that order; junction bases with no gene match: 6. The V gene's germline CDR1 is SGHVS and CDR2 FQNEAQ. CDR3 size: 15 residues.

This clonotype was observed many times. The V and J genes are TRBV7-2 and TRBJ2-7; D is uncertain. The CDR3 loop spans 16 amino acids. Trimming removed 2 bases at V and 0 bases at J, with 14 bases between. CDR1 and CDR2 (germline): SGHTA, FQGNSA. Here the CDR3 reads CASSLSVQQSSYEQYF. In nucleotides, the CDR3 is TGTGCCAGCAGCTTATCCGTACAGCAGAGCTCCTACGAGCAGTACTTC.

This clonotype was found a few times. This rearrangement joins TRBV30 to TRBJ2-3; D is unresolved. The CDR3 is 13 residues long. CDR1 and CDR2 from the germline V gene are GTSNPN and SVGIG (reference sequence). Trimming took off 1 base at V and 4 bases at J, with 9 bases between the two ends. The CDR3: CAWSASGPDTQYF. The CDR3 nucleotides are TGTGCCTGGAGTGCCTCAGGACCAGATACGCAGTATTTT.

Points on this clonotype: Just one base apart from a much larger clone, this may be a read error. The rearrangement uses TRBV5-1 and TRBJ1-1; tentative D call: TRBD1 (5 bases). The length of the CDR3 is 12 residues. CDR1 is SGHRS, CDR2 YFSETQ, per germline. V was trimmed by 0 bases and J by 6 bases, leaving 6 bases between them. The CDR3 reads CASSLAGPEAFF. The CDR3 DNA reads TGCGCCAGCAGCTTGGCAGGGCCTGAAGCTTTCTTT. Combining the CDR3 with reference TRBV5-1 and TRBJ1-1 gives the whole variable domain KAGVTQTPRYLIKTRGQQVTLSCSPISGHRSVSWYQQTPGQGLQFLFEYFSETQRNKGNFPGRFSGRQFSNSRSEMNVSTLELGDSALYLCASSLAGPEAFFGQGTRLTVV.

About this clonotype: A much larger clone lies one base from this, so it may be a read error. J is TRBJ2-3 and V is TRBV2; maybe TRBD2 (6 bases). CDR1 is SNHLY and CDR2 is FYNNEI in the germline V gene. This CDR3 region has 14 residues. CDR3 coding DNA: TGTGCCGGCAGTGATTGGGAGGGCACAGATACGCAGTATTTT. Amino acids: CAGSDWEGTDTQYF. The variable domain in full, with the rest retrieved from reference TRBV2 and TRBJ2-3, is EPEVTQTPSHQVTQMGQEVILRCVPISNHLYFYWYRQILGQKVEFLVSFYNNEISEKSEIFDDQFSVERPDGSNFTLKIRSTKLEDSAMYFCAGSDWEGTDTQYFGPGTRLTVL.

This clonotype was seen only a few times. V is TRBV12-3 or TRBV12-4 and J is TRBJ2-3; D gene ambiguous. Trimming cost V 6 bases and J 5 bases, with 9 bases left between them. This CDR3 is 12 amino acids long. This CDR3 reads CASRPNLDTQYF. The CDR3 coding sequence is TGTGCCAGCAGACCGAATTTAGATACGCAGTATTTT.

The genes are TRBV5-1 and TRBJ2-1; TRBD2 agrees at 7 bases. The CDR3 covers 15 residues. The germline V gene encodes CDR1 SGHRS and CDR2 YFSETQ. The trim removed 5 bases at V and 8 bases at J, leaving 13 bases unmatched. The CDR3 bases are TGCGCCAGCAGTGAACAACGGGGGGTTACTGATGAGCAGTTCTTC. Encoded protein: CASSEQRGVTDEQFF.

This clonotype was seen many times. The rearrangement joins TRBV28 to TRBJ2-7, with TRBD2 matching over 13 bases. CDR1 is MDHEN, CDR2 SYDVKM, per germline. J gave up 5 bases and V 6 bases, and 7 bases lay outside the gene matches. The CDR3 runs 15 residues. Here the CDR3 DNA reads TGTGCCAGCAGCGCGGGACTAGCGGGAATCAACGAGCAGTACTTC. Its protein is CASSAGLAGINEQYF.

This clonotype has just a few counts. The rearrangement joins TRBV20-1 to TRBJ1-1; TRBD1 agrees at 8 bases. CDR1 is DFQATT and CDR2 is SNEGSKA in the germline V gene (reference sequence). The junction had 9 bases not matched to a gene; V was cut back by 3 bases and J by 6 bases. This CDR3 has 14 amino acids. The chain's CDR3 is CSASPYRGKAEAFF. CDR3 coding DNA: TGCAGTGCTAGTCCTTACAGGGGGAAGGCTGAAGCTTTCTTT.

This clonotype was counted at least ten times. The chain is built from TRBV6-1 and TRBJ2-1; 7 nucleotides align to TRBD2. The CDR3 consists of 15 residues. The germline gives CDR1 MNHNS, CDR2 SASEGT. With 8 bases clipped from V and 6 bases from J, the junction kept 13 bases outside the gene matches. The CDR3 coding sequence is TGTGCCAGCTTGATGTTGTGGACTAGTGGCAATGAGCAGTTCTTC. Translating it yields CASLMLWTSGNEQFF.

This clonotype was seen at least ten times. This rearrangement joins TRBV19 to TRBJ1-5; 8 bases line up with TRBD1. V shed 4 bases and J 7 bases; nucleotides not matched to a gene: 3. Germline CDR1 and CDR2: LNHDA and SQIVND (reference sequence). CDR3 length: 13 amino acids. The CDR3 sequence: CASSTGGWQPQHF. The CDR3 region has the DNA TGTGCCAGTAGTACAGGGGGCTGGCAGCCCCAGCATTTT. Variable domain in full (rest from reference TRBV19 and TRBJ1-5): DGGITQSPKYLFRKEGQNVTLSCEQNLNHDAMYWYRQDPGQGLRLIYYSQIVNDFQKGDIAEGYSVSREKKESFPLTVTSAQKNPTAFYLCASSTGGWQPQHFGDGTRLSIL.

V is TRBV3-1 and J is TRBJ1-4; D is ambiguous. Per the germline V gene, CDR1 is LGHDT and CDR2 is YNNKEL (reference sequence). There are 13 residues in the CDR3. The V end lost 7 bases, the J end lost 5 bases, and 11 bases lay between the germline ends. This CDR3 reads CASTRAKNEKLFF. CDR3 nucleotide sequence: TGTGCCAGCACCCGGGCCAAAAATGAAAAACTGTTTTTT.

The chain has TRBV6-1 and TRBJ2-1; weak D call: TRBD2 (6 bases). This CDR3 has 15 amino acids. Trimming shortened V by 5 bases and J by 0 bases, and 11 bases separated the two germline ends. Germline V CDR1 and CDR2: MNHNS, SASEGT. The CDR3 spells CASSMGRSSYNEQFF. CDR3 DNA sequence: TGTGCCAGCAGTATGGGGAGGAGCTCCTACAATGAGCAGTTCTTC.

This clonotype came up many times. The J gene is TRBJ1-4, the V gene TRBV14; possible D gene TRBD1, 6 bases. V shed 4 bases and J shed 5 bases, with 17 bases lying between them. Germline V gene sequence: CDR1 SGHDN, CDR2 FVKESK. CDR3 length: 16 amino acids. The CDR3 DNA is TGTGCCAGCAGCCCGCTTTTAGGGCAGGGGAATGAAAAACTGTTTTTT. Its protein product is CASSPLLGQGNEKLFF.

This clonotype was seen at least ten times. The chain has TRBV2 and TRBJ1-1, with 7 nucleotides matching TRBD1. CDR1 is SNHLY, CDR2 FYNNEI, per germline. V lost 8 bases, J lost 1 base, and 7 bases stayed unmatched. The length of the CDR3 is 14 residues. The CDR3 sequence: CASSGQLPNTEAFF. The CDR3 DNA follows: TGTGCCAGCTCGGGACAGCTCCCGAACACTGAAGCTTTCTTT.

This chain links TRBV20-1 with TRBJ1-5, with 12 bases identical to TRBD1. This CDR3 region has 15 residues. The junction had 8 bases not matched to a gene; V was cut back by 6 bases and J by 5 bases. Germline assignment: CDR1 DFQATT and CDR2 SNEGSKA (reference sequence). Here the CDR3 reads CSARPGQGAYQPQHF. In DNA form, the CDR3 reads TGCAGTGCAAGACCGGGACAGGGGGCCTATCAGCCCCAGCATTTT.

This clonotype was recorded at least ten times. J is TRBJ1-1 and V is TRBV28; TRBD1 matches at 7 bases. The CDR3 runs to 14 residues. Germline values: CDR1 MDHEN, CDR2 SYDVKM. Trimming took 7 bases from V and 2 from J; bases not matched to a gene: 7. The CDR3 bases are TGTGCCAGCAATGCGGGACAGTTAAACACTGAAGCTTTCTTT. Protein: CASNAGQLNTEAFF.

This clonotype was seen ten or more times. This chain links TRBV28 with TRBJ2-7; the match to TRBD2 covers 12 bases. The CDR3 covers 16 residues. V gave up 4 bases and J gave up 1 base; unmatched junction bases: 5. Germline lookup yields CDR1 MDHEN and CDR2 SYDVKM. CDR3 protein: CASSSVTSGRSYEQYF. The CDR3, as DNA: TGTGCCAGCAGTTCTGTGACTAGCGGGAGATCCTACGAGCAGTACTTC.